The rows below give T cell receptor beta chains drawn from one sample of a study of T cells in Graves' hyperthyroidism and ophthalmopathy. One entry per CDR3 protein, called by TCRdb with MiXCR from the multiplex PCR reads. This table holds under 800,000 distinct CDR3 sequences, less than 15% found once. The sequencing input was blood. These receptors all come from a woman aged 18-35 years with Graves' hyperthyroidism. Each CDR3 is given with its conserved first and last residue. The D gene is left open where the match is weak. Some rows mark clone size as missing; the rest say once, few, many or name a class of expanded clone.

v_gene: TRBV4-1
d_gene: TRBD1
j_gene: TRBJ2-7
abundance: -
CDR3aa: CASSQVRQGVSEQYF
CDR3nt: TGCGCCAGCAGCCAAGTGAGACAGGGTGTAAGCGAGCAGTACTTC

v_gene: TRBV7-9
d_gene: -
j_gene: TRBJ1-2
abundance: few
CDR3aa: CASSPIRGNYGYTF
CDR3nt: TGTGCCAGCAGCCCAATACGGGGAAACTATGGCTACACCTTC

v_gene: TRBV15
d_gene: -
j_gene: TRBJ1-2
abundance: few
CDR3aa: CATSTGNSNYGYTF
CDR3nt: TGTGCCACCAGCACGGGAAACTCCAACTATGGCTACACCTTC

v_gene: TRBV20-1
d_gene: TRBD1
j_gene: TRBJ1-1
abundance: -
CDR3aa: CSARGRTGAGNTEAFF
CDR3nt: TGCAGTGCTAGAGGCAGGACAGGGGCCGGGAACACTGAAGCTTTCTTT

v_gene: TRBV13
d_gene: -
j_gene: TRBJ2-5
abundance: many
CDR3aa: CASSLGRLDGQETQYF
CDR3nt: TGTGCCAGCAGCTTAGGCCGTCTGGACGGCCAAGAGACCCAGTACTTC

v_gene: TRBV6-1
d_gene: -
j_gene: TRBJ2-2
abundance: -
CDR3aa: CASGRRAKNTGELFF
CDR3nt: TGTGCCAGCGGGCGGAGAGCGAAAAACACCGGGGAGCTGTTTTTT

v_gene: TRBV28
d_gene: -
j_gene: TRBJ2-5
abundance: many
CDR3aa: CASSSYGESGQETQYF
CDR3nt: TGTGCCAGCAGTTCCTATGGGGAGAGCGGCCAAGAGACCCAGTACTTC

v_gene: TRBV28
d_gene: TRBD1
j_gene: TRBJ2-5
abundance: few
CDR3aa: CASSRGTGWGETQYF
CDR3nt: TGTGCCAGCAGTCGCGGGACAGGGTGGGGAGAGACCCAGTACTTC

v_gene: TRBV15
d_gene: TRBD2
j_gene: TRBJ2-2
abundance: many
CDR3aa: CATSRAASGNTGELFF
CDR3nt: TGTGCCACCAGCAGAGCGGCTAGCGGGAACACCGGGGAGCTGTTTTTT

v_gene: TRBV28
d_gene: TRBD1
j_gene: TRBJ2-1
abundance: -
CDR3aa: CASSYLGTGTYNEQFF
CDR3nt: TGTGCCAGCTCTTATCTTGGGACAGGGACTTACAATGAGCAGTTCTTC

v_gene: TRBV4-3
d_gene: -
j_gene: TRBJ2-7
abundance: many
CDR3aa: CASSQVYLGSFEQYF
CDR3nt: TGCGCCAGCAGCCAAGTTTACCTAGGGTCGTTCGAGCAGTACTTC

v_gene: TRBV2
d_gene: -
j_gene: TRBJ2-3
abundance: many
CDR3aa: CASSEGDTQYF
CDR3nt: TGTGCCAGCAGTGAAGGAGATACGCAGTATTTT

v_gene: TRBV28
d_gene: TRBD1
j_gene: TRBJ1-5
abundance: many
CDR3aa: CASRILGGNNQPQHF
CDR3nt: TGTGCCAGCAGAATTTTAGGGGGCAACAATCAGCCCCAGCATTTT